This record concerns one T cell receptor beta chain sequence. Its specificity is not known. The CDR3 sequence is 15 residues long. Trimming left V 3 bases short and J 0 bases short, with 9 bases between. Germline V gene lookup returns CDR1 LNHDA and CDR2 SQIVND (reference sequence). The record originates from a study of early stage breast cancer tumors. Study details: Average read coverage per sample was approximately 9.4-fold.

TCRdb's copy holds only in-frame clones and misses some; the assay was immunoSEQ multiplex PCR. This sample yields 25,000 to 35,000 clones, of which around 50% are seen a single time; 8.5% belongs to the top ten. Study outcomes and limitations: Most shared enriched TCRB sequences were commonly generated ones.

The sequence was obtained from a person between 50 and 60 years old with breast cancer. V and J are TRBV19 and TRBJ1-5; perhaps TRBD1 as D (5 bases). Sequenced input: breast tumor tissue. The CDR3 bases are TGTGCCAGTAGTATTACAGGTTATAGCAATCAGCCCCAGCATTTT. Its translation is CASSITGYSNQPQHF.